This T cell receptor (beta chain) was recovered during a study of naive and memory T cell subsets (dated by TCRdb to about 2017). Context from the whole study: Sorted naive and memory T cell subsets from peripheral blood were analyzed in the study using a UMI-based, open-source pipeline for TCR alpha and beta sequencing. Complete agreement was observed between the functional CMV T cell responses and the IgG serology results. RNA was DNase-treated and reverse transcribed with TCR constant-region primers, mostly using SuperScript III.

This clonotype was seen a handful of times. Its specific antigen is unknown. No clone much larger than this one lies a single base away; base qualities are absent. From the second PCR step onward, the TCR alpha chain libraries and the TCR beta chain libraries were amplified separately. To determine each donor's CMV status, fresh PBMCs were stimulated overnight with CMV viral lysate, and IFNgamma production from CD4+ T cells was then assessed. CD4 T cells were positively selected using Miltenyi beads, after which CD8 T cells were positively selected from the CD4-negative fraction. Cells were stained for CD3, CD4, CD8, CD45RA, CD27 and a live/dead dye and were sorted on a BD Aria II into four subsets based on CD45RA and CD27. A few healthy volunteers provided blood, and each donor's sample was split into CD4 and CD8 T cells and then further divided into four differentiation subsets. Approximately 130 ml of peripheral blood was drawn per donor, and PBMC were isolated by Ficoll-Paque PLUS density-gradient centrifugation. The sorted cells were lysed in RLT buffer, after which RNA was extracted using a Qiagen RNeasy kit and kept at -80 degrees C.

Library creation used UMI-ligation and nested PCR. To cover both TRBC1 and TRBC2, the beta constant-region primer consisted of an equimolar mix of two oligonucleotides. Four rounds of PCR were used to amplify ligated cDNA, with nested alpha and beta constant-region primers being used together with the SP2 primer. A single-stranded oligonucleotide containing the SP2 primer and a 12-nucleotide UMI was joined to the 3' end of the cDNA by T4 RNA ligase 1. The ligation reaction was kept at 16 degrees C for roughly 19-24 hours. PCR2 was usually performed as a SYBR Green qPCR and halted at a preset threshold so that over-amplification would not occur. Every purification after the first one was done using Agencourt AMPure XP magnetic beads. Library amounts were measured by Qubit and library quality was assessed on a TapeStation, where the main peak was expected at around 650 bp. Pooled libraries were sequenced on an Illumina MiSeq with v2 2x251 paired-end kits, typically giving about 0.85-2 million reads per sample. Each sample was pooled at around 4.2 nM, and about 5-8% PhiX was included to help cluster recognition. As for how the authors treated the data: V and J genes were assigned to Demultiplexor-processed FASTQ reads by Decombinator through tag matching, with a single base-pair mismatch being allowed. UMIs were used by Collapsinator to correct both sequencing errors and frequency errors arising from PCR heterogeneity. CDR3Translator translated TCRs and extracted CDR3s from the conserved cysteine to the FGXG phenylalanine, flagging non-productive sequences. Repertoires were subsampled to equal numbers of UMI-defined TCRs before Gini, Shannon entropy and inverse Simpson indices were calculated. Clonotype abundance distributions were fitted to a power law by maximum likelihood within the linear range. When run on a single naive CD8 sample, MIGEC and the pipeline yielded similar UMI counts, similar unique TCR numbers and similar clonal distributions. Repertoires were searched for approximately 7,000 CMV-associated CDR3 sequences compiled from VDJdb and a published dataset. TCRdb reworked the public reads: Q25 trimming with fastp, MiXCR clone assembly, productive beta chains retained. Rows merge per CDR3 protein into single entries with the most common DNA and genes. TCRdb's processing, not the authors' own work, is the source of the V and J calls. The sample table records around 130,000 distinct CDR3 sequences; 36% of these occur just once. 0.8% to 1% of the sample is in the top ten clones.

The germline V gene (reference sequence) yields DFQATT for CDR1 and SNEGSKA for CDR2. The V and J ends are trimmed by 4 bases and 3 bases, leaving 10 bases between them. Reading from cysteine to phenylalanine, the CDR3 counts 13 amino acids. Just the 39-base CDR3 DNA is kept, in frame starting at base 1. What the research found in general, with its limitations: The repertoire findings for the naive and memory subsets could not be validated, as no ground truth was available. After error correction, only a single occurrence was seen for over 90% of naive TCR sequences, so much steeper abundance distributions were produced than in memory subsets. TCR abundance followed a power law with an exponent that was different for naive and memory subsets but consistent across the three individuals. In both CD4 and CD8 cells, going from naive through CM, EM and EMRA, the Gini index went up while Shannon and inverse Simpson diversity went down. A clonotype was defined as a single alpha or beta chain sequence rather than as a paired alpha/beta receptor. RNA-based TCR counts may be affected by expression changes linked to T cell activation and differentiation.

The chain joins TRBV20-1 to TRBJ2-1, and perhaps TRBD2 as D gene, on 6 matching bases. Material for sequencing was central memory CD4+ T cells from blood. According to the study, the label for this sample's cell subset or site signals: central memory, CD45RA- CD27+. The clonotype was recovered from a human donor in good health. The DNA sequence follows: TGCAGTGCTATGGGCGGGATCTACAATGAGCAGTTCTTC. This yields the protein CSAMGGIYNEQFF.